These 12 T cell receptor beta chains originate from one sample sequenced in a study of tumor-infiltrating lymphocytes in primary liver carcinoma. Co-extraction yielded RNA and DNA from around 20-30 mg of unsorted bulk tissue. Production of TCR beta cDNA used 500 ng total RNA together with a constant-region primer. The TCR beta library was amplified through three nested multiplex PCR rounds in a modified ARM-PCR procedure. TRBV1-TRBV30 forward primers paired with a C-beta reverse primer drove the first two PCR rounds, around 10 cycles each. TCRdb reprocessed the multiplex PCR reads via MiXCR and lists one record per CDR3 protein. The data hold over 100,000 distinct CDR3 sequences, with 65% to 75% observed a single time. Material: tumor-adjacent normal liver tissue. All receptors derive from a woman in her sixties with primary liver carcinoma and hepatitis B virus infection.

With respect to this clonotype: The junction shows a germline mismatch at one end, possibly a read error. This chain links TRBV6-1 with TRBJ2-7; D remains ambiguous. This CDR3 is 11 amino acids long. Germline assignment: CDR1 MNHNS and CDR2 SASEGT. CDR3 coding DNA: TGTGCCACGCAGAAGACCTACGACCAGTACTTC. It is translated as CATQKTYDQYF.

This clonotype was detected a few times. A much larger clonotype is one base distant, so this may be a read error. This chain joins TRBV7-9 and TRBJ2-3, with unresolved D. The germline V and J ends were trimmed by 3 bases and 3 bases, with 16 bases remaining between them. CDR1 SEHNR and CDR2 FQNEAQ come from the germline V gene (reference sequence). The CDR3 runs to 16 residues. The CDR3 DNA reads as TGTGCCAGCAGCTTTGTAGGAATCGAGCCTACAGATACGCAGTATTTT. Translated: CASSFVGIEPTDTQYF.

With regard to this clonotype: Germline is not matched at one junction end, which may reflect a read error. The rearrangement uses TRBV12-3 or TRBV12-4 and TRBJ2-7, with 14 bases aligning to TRBD2. This CDR3 has 15 amino acids. As DNA, the CDR3 is TGCCCCAGCGCCGGGACTAGCGGGAGCTCCTACGAGCAGTACTTC. Amino acids: CPSAGTSGSSYEQYF.

There are a few counts of this clonotype. A much larger clone lies one base from this, so it may be a read error. The V gene is TRBV5-6, the J gene TRBJ2-7; TRBD2 agrees at 8 bases. The CDR3 length is 15 residues. Per germline, CDR1 SGHDT and CDR2 YYEEEE. CDR3 DNA sequence: TGTACCAGCAGCACAAGTACTAGCGGCTCCTACGAGCAGTACTTC. This encodes CTSSTSTSGSYEQYF.

The chain combines TRBV29-1 with TRBJ2-1, with a possible D match to TRBD2 (6 bases). The CDR3 runs 15 residues. The germline CDR1 and CDR2 sequences are SQVTM and ANQGSEA. Trimming left V 7 bases short and J 2 bases short, with 18 bases between. The CDR3 is CSAETSSDTYNEQFF. The CDR3 nucleotides are TGCAGCGCGGAAACTTCTAGCGACACCTACAATGAGCAGTTCTTC.

Comments on this clonotype: A read error is possible here, since a much larger clone lies one base away. This sequence joins TRBV7-9 and TRBJ2-4, with D maybe TRBD1 (5 bases). Germline V gene data show CDR1 as SEHNR and CDR2 as FQNEAQ (reference sequence). This CDR3 has 20 amino acids. The V end lost 5 bases, the J end lost 2 bases, and 28 bases lay between the germline ends. This chain's CDR3 is CASSLKGEDRQRETKNIQYF. In nucleotides, the CDR3 is TGTGCCAGCAGCCTCAAAGGAGAGGACCGACAGCGTGAGACCAAAAACATTCAGTACTTC.

Many counts were recorded for this clonotype. The genes are TRBV5-1 and TRBJ1-1; D is ambiguous. The V and J ends lost 5 bases and 1 base respectively, with 3 bases between them. Germline V lookup: CDR1 SGHRS, CDR2 YFSETQ. The CDR3 contains 11 residues. CDR3 loop: CASRQNTEAFF. The CDR3 DNA reads TGCGCCAGCAGGCAGAACACTGAAGCTTTCTTT.

This chain links TRBV5-4 with TRBJ2-5; D is unresolved. The CDR3 length is 15 residues. V lost 4 bases, J lost 4 bases, and 17 bases lay in between. CDR1 and CDR2 (germline): SGHNT, YYREEE (reference sequence). CDR3 bases: TGTGCCAGCAGCCCAACAGTATGGGAAAGAGAGACCCAGTACTTC. Residues: CASSPTVWERETQYF.

Many counts were recorded for this clonotype. V usage is TRBV12-3 or TRBV12-4 and J usage is TRBJ1-2; the D is unclear. Trimming removed 8 bases from V and 8 bases from J, with 15 bases in between. The CDR3 sequence is 12 residues long. DNA for the CDR3: TGTGCCAGCGGAACCCGGGCGGGAGGCTACACCTTC. Translating it yields CASGTRAGGYTF.

This clonotype came up once. The chain combines TRBV5-5 with TRBJ2-1; possibly TRBD1 for D (5 bases). V shed 0 bases and J shed 9 bases, with 22 bases lying between them. From germline, CDR1 is SGHKS and CDR2 YYEKEE (reference sequence). This CDR3 comprises 17 residues. Here the CDR3 DNA reads TGTGCCAGCAGCTTGGCCCAGTCTTTTGAGAGTAGGGGTGAGCAGTTCTTC. Translating it yields CASSLAQSFESRGEQFF.

This clonotype appeared a few times. V usage is TRBV25-1 and J usage is TRBJ1-6; D possibly corresponds to TRBD1 (6 bases). The germline gives CDR1 MGHDK, CDR2 SYGVNS. This CDR3 has 14 residues. Trimming took off 4 bases at V and 5 bases at J, with 9 bases between the two ends. The CDR3 sequence: CASSVPGDNSPLHF. In nucleotides, the CDR3 is TGTGCCAGCAGTGTCCCAGGGGATAATTCACCCCTCCACTTT. The full variable domain, rest sourced from reference TRBV25-1 and TRBJ1-6, is EADIYQTPRYLVIGTGKKITLECSQTMGHDKMYWYQQDPGMELHLIHYSYGVNSTEKGDLSSESTVSRIRTEHFPLTLESARPSHTSQYLCASSVPGDNSPLHFGNGTRLTVT.

As regards this clonotype: The junction departs from the called germline gene at one end, perhaps through a read error. The chain links TRBV5-1 to TRBJ2-3; 9 positions match TRBD2. Germline-derived CDR1 and CDR2 are SGHRS and YFSETQ. CDR3 size: 19 residues. The chain's CDR3 is CASSLRGLAGTGGTDTRYF. For the CDR3, the DNA is TGCGCCAGCAGCTTGAGGGGGCTAGCGGGGACCGGGGGCACAGATACGCGGTATTTT. Full variable domain (rest looked up from reference TRBV5-1 and TRBJ2-3): KAGVTQTPRYLIKTRGQQVTLSCSPISGHRSVSWYQQTPGQGLQFLFEYFSETQRNKGNFPGRFSGRQFSNSRSEMNVSTLELGDSALYLCASSLRGLAGTGGTDTRYFGPGTRLTVL.